Listed below are T cell receptor beta chains from one sample, sequenced in a study of cytomegalovirus exposure and HLA in healthy donors. Measured with immunoSEQ multiplex PCR; TCRdb has only the in-frame clones, and not every one. The sample consists of 35,000 to 55,000 clones, more than 45% of them appearing once. The sample was PBMCs. Receptors originate from a man in his 60s in good health and CMV-seronegative. CDR3s leave out the opening cysteine and the closing phenylalanine or tryptophan. Each record gives: V gene, D gene, J gene, clone size, CDR3 protein. D genes are given only for firm matches. Clone size appears in some rows only: once, few, many, or a class for an expanded clone.

>TRBV13|-|TRBJ2-2|few
ASSITNTGELF
>TRBV10-3|-|TRBJ2-5|few
AISDQGAVGETQY
>TRBV10-3|TRBD1|TRBJ2-2|-
AIKQGAGTGELF
>TRBV10-3|-|TRBJ2-5|few
AISPGETQY
>TRBV5-1|TRBD2|TRBJ2-5|few
ASSLAKASGPQETQY
>TRBV7-6|TRBD2|TRBJ2-5|few
ASSFNELAGLYQETQY
>TRBV29-1|-|TRBJ2-7|-
SVEANYEQY
>TRBV10-2|TRBD1|TRBJ2-6|-
ASSEEGAGGANVLT
>TRBV7-8|TRBD2|TRBJ2-5|-
ASSSLPVAGGVEETQY
>TRBV18|-|TRBJ2-4|few
ASSPEVGTTKNIQY
>TRBV29-1|-|TRBJ2-3|many
SVEIPGTDTQY
>TRBV7-2|TRBD1|TRBJ2-7|few
ASSYTGQGREQY
>TRBV4-3|-|TRBJ1-2|few
ASSQDRGRGDYT
>TRBV27|-|TRBJ2-1|-
ASSARDTPYNEQF
>TRBV7-9|TRBD1|TRBJ1-5|-
SSSLQGGGQPQH
>TRBV28|TRBD1|TRBJ2-1|-
ASSPHSQGWNEQF
>TRBV10-2|TRBD1|TRBJ2-1|-
ASSESIPRGNEQF
>TRBV5-4|-|TRBJ1-2|-
ASSAGPKGYT
>TRBV28|-|TRBJ2-7|-
GTERVYEQY
>TRBV7-8|TRBD1|TRBJ1-1|-
ASSLEGTGRAF
>TRBV2|TRBD1|TRBJ2-2|-
ASRPQGANTGELF
>TRBV7-3|-|TRBJ2-2|few
ASSLYQGTGELF
>TRBV7-9|-|TRBJ1-1|-
ASSLRPTSGTEAF
>TRBV6-5|-|TRBJ1-1|-
ASSYGAVGITEAF
>TRBV27|-|TRBJ1-5|few
ASSFSGQPQH
>TRBV6-5|-|TRBJ2-1|-
ASRASVYEQF
>TRBV7-6|TRBD1|TRBJ2-5|-
ASSRQGRETQY
>TRBV7-2|-|TRBJ2-2|-
ASSLGGGVGELF
>TRBV13|TRBD1|TRBJ1-4|-
ASSLSLGTGDEKLF
>TRBV2|-|TRBJ2-5|-
ASSNGGAVRETQY
>TRBV19|-|TRBJ1-2|-
ASSDEGDYGYT
>TRBV7-3|-|TRBJ2-1|-
ASSSGRGNEQF
>TRBV10-3|-|TRBJ2-6|-
ASRSPGANVLT
>TRBV5-1|-|TRBJ1-1|-
ASSRSGVENTEAF
>TRBV28|-|TRBJ1-5|-
ASSSGANQPQH
>TRBV29-1|TRBD2|TRBJ2-7|-
SVAAGGSTYEQY
>TRBV28|-|TRBJ2-3|-
ATAGGASTDTQY
>TRBV25-1|-|TRBJ1-1|many
ASSAGEGIGAF
>TRBV5-1|TRBD2|TRBJ2-7|few
ASSPPGEGLYEQY
>TRBV27|TRBD1|TRBJ2-7|-
ASSPGQGYLEQY
>TRBV30|-|TRBJ1-2|-
AWSYLGGGYT
>TRBV5-4|-|TRBJ2-3|-
ASSLDSSTDTQY
>TRBV12-5|TRBD2|TRBJ2-3|-
ASGSGGGARGTDTQY